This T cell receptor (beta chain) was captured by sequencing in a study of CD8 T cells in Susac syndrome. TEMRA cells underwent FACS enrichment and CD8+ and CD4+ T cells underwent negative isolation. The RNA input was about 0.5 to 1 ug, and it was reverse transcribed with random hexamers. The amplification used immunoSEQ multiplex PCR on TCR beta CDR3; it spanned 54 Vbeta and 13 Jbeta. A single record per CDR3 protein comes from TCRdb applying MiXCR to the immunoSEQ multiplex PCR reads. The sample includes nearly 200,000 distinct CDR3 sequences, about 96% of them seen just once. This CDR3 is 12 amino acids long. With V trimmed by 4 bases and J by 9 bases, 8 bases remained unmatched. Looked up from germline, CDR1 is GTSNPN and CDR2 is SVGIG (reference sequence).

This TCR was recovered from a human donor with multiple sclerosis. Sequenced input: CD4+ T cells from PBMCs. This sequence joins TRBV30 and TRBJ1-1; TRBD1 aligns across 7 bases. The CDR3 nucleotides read TGTGCCTGGAAAAGAGGGGGCGAGAAAGCTTTCTTT. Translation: CAWKRGGEKAFF.